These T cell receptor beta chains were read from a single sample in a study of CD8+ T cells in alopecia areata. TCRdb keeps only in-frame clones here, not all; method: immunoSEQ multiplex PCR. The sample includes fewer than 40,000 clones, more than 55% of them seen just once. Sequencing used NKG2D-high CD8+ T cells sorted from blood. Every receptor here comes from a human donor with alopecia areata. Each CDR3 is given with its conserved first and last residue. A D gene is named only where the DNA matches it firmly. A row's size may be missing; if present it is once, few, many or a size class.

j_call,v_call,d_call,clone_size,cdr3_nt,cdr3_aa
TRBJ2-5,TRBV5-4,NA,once,TGTGCCAGCAGCTTGGGGCCAGACCAAGAGACCCAGTACTTC,CASSLGPDQETQYF
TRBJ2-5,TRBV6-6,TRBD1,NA,TGTGCCAGCAGACTTAGTCGACAGGGCATCGAGACCCAGTACTTC,CASRLSRQGIETQYF
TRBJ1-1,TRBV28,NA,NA,TGTGCCAGCAGTTTCAGGGGATCCATGAACACTGAAGCTTTCTTT,CASSFRGSMNTEAFF
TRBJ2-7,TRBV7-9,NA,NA,TGTGCCAGCAACTCCCTATCCCCCGCGGGGACCTACGAGCAGTACTTC,CASNSLSPAGTYEQYF
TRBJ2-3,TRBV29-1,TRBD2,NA,TGCAGCGTTGATGGTAGCGGGTCTTTCACAGATACGCAGTATTTT,CSVDGSGSFTDTQYF
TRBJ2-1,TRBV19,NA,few,TGTGCCAGTAGTACGACTAGTGGCTCCTACAATGAGCAGTTCTTC,CASSTTSGSYNEQFF
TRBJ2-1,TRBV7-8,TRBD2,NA,TGTGCCAGCAGCTTAATCTCCCTAGCGGGGGGGAAGTACAATGAGCAGTTCTTC,CASSLISLAGGKYNEQFF
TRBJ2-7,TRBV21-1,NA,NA,TGCGCCAGCAGCAAAGGTCCCTGGGACGGCGAGCAGTACTTC,CASSKGPWDGEQYF
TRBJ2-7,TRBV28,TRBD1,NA,TGTGCCAGCAGACCGGACAGGTCCTCCTACGAGCAGTACTTC,CASRPDRSSYEQYF
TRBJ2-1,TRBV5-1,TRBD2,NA,TGCGCCAGCAGCTGGACCCGGACTAGCGGGAGCTACAATGAGCAGTTCTTC,CASSWTRTSGSYNEQFF
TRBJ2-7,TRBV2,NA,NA,TGTGCCAGCAACCCGGGACACAGCTACGAGCAGTACTTC,CASNPGHSYEQYF
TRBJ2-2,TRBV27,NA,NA,TGTGCCAGCAGTTTATCGGCGGAGCCCACCGGGGAGCTGTTTTTT,CASSLSAEPTGELFF
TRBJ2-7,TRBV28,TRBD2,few,TGTGCCAGCAGCCGGACTAGCGGGCGGGTACTTTACGAGCAGTACTTC,CASSRTSGRVLYEQYF
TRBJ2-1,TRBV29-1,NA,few,TGCAGCGTTGAAGAGGTGACGGCCAATGAGCAGTTCTTC,CSVEEVTANEQFF
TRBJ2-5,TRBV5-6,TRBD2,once,TGTGCCAGCAGCTCCAATGGACTAGCGGGAGAGATGGAGACCCAGTACTTC,CASSSNGLAGEMETQYF
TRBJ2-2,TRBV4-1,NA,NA,TGCGCCAGCAGCCAAGCCGGATTGCGTACGGGGAGAACCGGGGAGCTGTTTTTT,CASSQAGLRTGRTGELFF
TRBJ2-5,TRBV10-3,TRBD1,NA,TGTGCCATCACCCGTGGGACAGGGAGAGGAGAGACCCAGTACTTC,CAITRGTGRGETQYF
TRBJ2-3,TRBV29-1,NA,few,TGCAGCGCCGAATGGGTTGGCCACACAGATACGCAGTATTTT,CSAEWVGHTDTQYF
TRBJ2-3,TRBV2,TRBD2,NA,TGTGCCAGCAGTCGGACTAGCGGGGGCCCCTCATTCACGCAGTATTTT,CASSRTSGGPSFTQYF
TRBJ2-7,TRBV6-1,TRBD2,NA,TGTGCCAGCAGTGAATGGGAGGGCAACTACGAGCAGTACTTC,CASSEWEGNYEQYF
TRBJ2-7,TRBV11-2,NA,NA,TGTGCCAGCAGCTTAGAGGCAGGGGTGAACGAGCAGTACTTC,CASSLEAGVNEQYF
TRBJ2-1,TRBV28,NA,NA,TGTGCCAGCAGTTTACTGGACACTTACAATGAGCAGTTCTTC,CASSLLDTYNEQFF
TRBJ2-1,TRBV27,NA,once,TGTGCCAGCAGCTTGATTCCGGCTCTGTACAATGAGCAGTTCTTC,CASSLIPALYNEQFF
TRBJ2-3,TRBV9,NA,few,TGTGCCAGCAGCCCACAGCAGGGTACGCAGTATTTT,CASSPQQGTQYF
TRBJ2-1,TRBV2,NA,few,TGTGCCAGCAGCCCAACGACGGGAAGCTCCTACAATGAGCAGTTCTTC,CASSPTTGSSYNEQFF
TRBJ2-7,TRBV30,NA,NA,TGTGCCTGGAGTACCGGGACCGTCCTCGAGCAGTACTTC,CAWSTGTVLEQYF
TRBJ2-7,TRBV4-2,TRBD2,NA,TGTGCCAGCAGCCCTCCGGGGACGCGGGTGGTAGCGGGAGGAATCGACGAGCAGTACTTC,CASSPPGTRVVAGGIDEQYF
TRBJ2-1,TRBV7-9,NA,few,TGTGCCAGCAGCTTAGTAGGGGCGCCGAACAATGAGCAGTTCTTC,CASSLVGAPNNEQFF
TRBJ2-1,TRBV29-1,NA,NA,TGCAGCGTTGAAATGCGTCTGGAGGTTATGTACAATGAGCAGTTCTTC,CSVEMRLEVMYNEQFF
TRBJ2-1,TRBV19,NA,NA,TGTGCCAGTAGCCTAACAGGAGGGTCACGTTTGGGGCAGTTCTTC,CASSLTGGSRLGQFF
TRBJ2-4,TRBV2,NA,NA,TGTGCCAGCAGTGAAAGGCCAGGATACCCTGTAAACATTCAGTACTTC,CASSERPGYPVNIQYF
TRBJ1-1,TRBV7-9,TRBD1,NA,TGTGCCAGCAGAGCCACTCGGGACAGAATGAACACTGAAGCTTTCTTT,CASRATRDRMNTEAFF
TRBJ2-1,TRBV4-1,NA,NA,TGCGCCAGCAGCCAAGAGGGTCTAGCCTTATCCAATGAGCAGTTCTTC,CASSQEGLALSNEQFF
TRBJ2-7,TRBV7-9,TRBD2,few,TGTGCCAGCAGCTTGACTAGCGGGATTTTCGACGAGCAGTACTTC,CASSLTSGIFDEQYF
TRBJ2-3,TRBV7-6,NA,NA,TGTGCCAGCAGCTCAGACAGGACCCCGGGGGATACGCAGTATTTT,CASSSDRTPGDTQYF
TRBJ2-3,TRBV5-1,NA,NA,TGCGCCAGCAGACTGAGAGGCCCAGGGAGCACAGATACGCAGTATTTT,CASRLRGPGSTDTQYF
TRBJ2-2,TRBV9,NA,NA,TGTGCCAGCAGCGGAAACACCGGGGAGCTGTTTTTT,CASSGNTGELFF
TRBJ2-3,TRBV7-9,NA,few,TGTGCCAGCAGCTTAGAGGAGCCGAGCACAGATACGCAGTATTTT,CASSLEEPSTDTQYF
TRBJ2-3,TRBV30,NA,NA,TGTGCCGCGACCCCCGGACTCACCAAACACACAGATACGCAGTATTTT,CAATPGLTKHTDTQYF
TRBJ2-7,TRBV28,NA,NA,TGTGCCATAACCGGCCGTCCGAGCTACGAGCAGTACTTC,CAITGRPSYEQYF
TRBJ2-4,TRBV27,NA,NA,TGTGCCACCTCCCCCCCTAGCGCAGAAAACATTCAGTACTTC,CATSPPSAENIQYF
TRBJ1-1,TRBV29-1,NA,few,TGCAGCGGGACACAATGGAACACTGAAGCTTTCTTT,CSGTQWNTEAFF
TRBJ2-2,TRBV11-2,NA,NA,TGTGCCAGCAGCTTATCGATAAGTGCAGGGTGGGCCGGGGAGCTGTTTTTT,CASSLSISAGWAGELFF
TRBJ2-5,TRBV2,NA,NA,TGTGCCAGCCTGTTCGGGACCCAGTACTTC,CASLFGTQYF
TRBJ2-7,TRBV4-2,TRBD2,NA,TGTGCCAGCAGCCAAGATGATGCGGGAGGGCCTAGGAAGTACTTC,CASSQDDAGGPRKYF
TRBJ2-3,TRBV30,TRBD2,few,TGTGCCTGGAGTATACTAGCGGGGGGTACAGATACGCAGTATTTT,CAWSILAGGTDTQYF
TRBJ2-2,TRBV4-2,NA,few,TGTGCCAGCAGCCAACTACCGGCGATATTCGCGAACACCGGGGAGCTGTTTTTT,CASSQLPAIFANTGELFF
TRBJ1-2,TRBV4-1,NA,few,TGCGCCAGCAGCTTTGGACTTGTGGCGGATGGCTACACCTTC,CASSFGLVADGYTF
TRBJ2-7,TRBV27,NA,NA,TGTGCCAGCAGTTTATCGGACGGCGCCTACGAGCAGTACTTC,CASSLSDGAYEQYF
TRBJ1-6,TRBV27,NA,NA,TGTGCCAGCAGTTTATCGGCGGGGTCACCCCTCCACTTT,CASSLSAGSPLHF
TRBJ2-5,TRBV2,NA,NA,TGTGCCAGCTTGGACACAAAAGAGACCCAGTACTTC,CASLDTKETQYF
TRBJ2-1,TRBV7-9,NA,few,TGTGCCAGCAGCCCTAGTGGGGTGCATGAGCAGTTCTTC,CASSPSGVHEQFF
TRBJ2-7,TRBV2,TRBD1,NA,TGTGCCAGCAGTGAGTTCCCCGGACAGGGGCCCAACGAGCAGTACTTC,CASSEFPGQGPNEQYF
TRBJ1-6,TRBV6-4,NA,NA,TGTGCCAGCAGCGACTCCTCGGGGTATGGTTCACCCCTCCACTTT,CASSDSSGYGSPLHF
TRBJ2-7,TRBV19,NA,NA,TGTGCCAGTAGTTGGTCAGGACACGACTACGAGCAGTACTTC,CASSWSGHDYEQYF